This TCR beta chain was documented in a study of spatial heterogeneity in lung cancer. In the study overall: The mean occurrence of each unique TCR and UMI combination in raw reads exceeded eight.

TCRdb used MiXCR to reprocess the 5' RACE reads, holding one entry per CDR3 protein. The sample includes about 100,000 distinct CDR3 sequences, approximately 4.4% of them seen just once. Noted time point: sample taken at primary tumor resection. The cohort: approximately 74 early-stage, untreated non-small cell lung cancer patients. Whole RNA obtained from tumor, nontumor lung or frozen PBMC underwent sequencing without sorting. This clonotype was picked up many times. Its antigen is still unknown. Study-level points and caveats: How many expanded intratumoral alpha and beta TCRs were present tracked the tumor mutation count, which was a count of nonsynonymous mutations. For tumor T cells, estimated coverage reached only roughly 7% (alpha) and roughly 14% (beta).

Germline V lookup: CDR1 SEHNR, CDR2 FQNEAQ (reference sequence). This CDR3 has 17 residues. V shed 5 bases and J 4 bases; nucleotides not matched to a gene: 15. Sequencing used lung tumor tissue, obtained at surgery. The chain recombines TRBV7-9 with TRBJ2-7; 9 bases align to TRBD1. The origin of this receptor is a male donor with early-stage non-small cell lung cancer. The CDR3 bases are TGTGCCAGCAGCACGGGACAGGGTACAATGTCCCTATACGAGCAGTACTTC. Protein sequence: CASSTGQGTMSLYEQYF.